The T cell receptor beta chain described here comes from a study of low-dose radiotherapy and immunotherapy resistance in tumors. Study summary: Oral aspirin 300 mg was taken by patients daily for four cycles from cycle 1 day 1.

This clonotype was counted at least ten times. Alpha- and beta-chain coverage of first-strand cDNA came from TRAV- and TRBV-specific primers. Over 20 PCR cycles, TCRs were amplified from a constant-region primer and V-primer adapter. One entry per CDR3 protein, called by TCRdb with MiXCR from the reads. Of about 82,000 distinct CDR3 sequences listed, approximately 19% are singletons. This sample's time point: before trial treatment. The study gave donors nivolumab, ipilimumab, aspirin, low-dose cyclophosphamide and low-dose radiotherapy. This specimen consisted of PBMCs, obtained before treatment. The receptor was derived from a male donor with prostate cancer.

The CDR3 DNA sequence: TGTGCCAGCAGTGAAGCGCTTCTGTTAAGGGGGAGCTCCTACAATGAGCAGTTCTTC. It yields the protein CASSEALLLRGSSYNEQFF. The V gene is TRBV2, the J gene TRBJ2-1, with a tentative D call TRBD1 (6 bases). The ends were cut back, 0 bases at V and 0 bases at J, with 18 bases in the middle. Germline V CDR1 and CDR2: SNHLY, FYNNEI. The CDR3 runs to 19 residues.